These 21 T cell receptor beta chains originate from one sample sequenced in a study of shared clonotypes between healthy human individuals. Profiling relied on immunoSEQ multiplex PCR, and the TCRdb table lists in-frame clones only, not all of them. This sample has roughly 1 million clones; around 74% occur once, and the top ten carry approximately 1.5%. Sequencing was carried out using memory CD4+ T cells sorted from blood. The subset was: CD45RA-negative fraction. The receptor set was obtained from a man aged 18 to 29 in good health.

A single count supports this clone. This chain links TRBV7-9 with TRBJ2-1; D call uncertain. Germline CDR1 is SEHNR and CDR2 is FQNEAQ (reference sequence). The CDR3 extends over 17 amino acids. Trimming removed 1 base at V and 0 bases at J, with 13 bases between. The CDR3 region is CASSLVLGLLSYNEQFF. For the CDR3, the DNA is TGTGCCAGCAGCTTAGTCTTAGGCCTGCTCTCCTACAATGAGCAGTTCTTC.

The chain combines TRBV15 with TRBJ2-5, with no clear D. CDR1 and CDR2 (germline): LNHNV, YYDKDF (reference sequence). With 1 base removed from V and 3 bases from J, the gap between germline ends came to 6 bases. The CDR3 runs 13 residues. The DNA of the CDR3 is TGTGCCACCAGCAGAGGACCGAAAGAGACCCAGTACTTC. This gives the protein CATSRGPKETQYF.

The rearrangement uses TRBV4-3 and TRBJ1-4, with D hard to call. Trimming removed 2 bases from V and 5 bases from J, with 6 bases in between. CDR3 length: 13 residues. Germline CDR1 reads LGHNA; CDR2 reads YSLEER. As DNA, the CDR3 is TGCGCCAGCAGCCAATTCGCGAATGAAAAACTGTTTTTT. Amino acids: CASSQFANEKLFF.

The CDR3: CASSLRAEGETQYF. DNA for the CDR3: TGTGCCAGCAGCTTGAGGGCCGAAGGGGAGACCCAGTACTTC. The chain uses TRBV5-4 and TRBJ2-5; unclear D gene. This CDR3 is 14 amino acids long. V lost 1 base and J 5 bases, leaving 12 bases between the germline ends. Germline V gene sequence: CDR1 SGHNT, CDR2 YYREEE (reference sequence).

This chain uses TRBV10-3 with TRBJ2-1; possible D gene TRBD1, 5 bases. The CDR3 extends over 14 amino acids. V was pared by 4 bases and J by 10 bases, with 17 bases between. Germline V gene sequence: CDR1 ENHRY, CDR2 SYGVKD. The CDR3 loop is CAISGGPTRGEQFF. Here the CDR3 DNA reads TGTGCCATCAGTGGAGGACCCACAAGGGGAGAGCAGTTCTTC.

This clone was seen a single time. The V and J genes are TRBV5-6 and TRBJ2-1; no reliable D call. This CDR3 comprises 14 residues. The germline V and J ends were trimmed by 0 bases and 3 bases, with 7 bases remaining between them. Germline CDR1 and CDR2: SGHDT and YYEEEE. The CDR3 loop is CASSLGSGYNEQFF. CDR3 in DNA: TGTGCCAGCAGCTTGGGGTCGGGCTACAATGAGCAGTTCTTC.

This clone has only one observation. The chain couples TRBV6-5 to TRBJ1-6; 7 positions match TRBD1. Losses at the gene ends were 5 bases for V and 10 bases for J; bases not matched to a gene: 11. From germline, CDR1 is MNHEY and CDR2 SVGAGI. CDR3 length: 15 residues. Written as DNA, the CDR3 is TGTGCCAGCAGTCCGGACAGGATTGGGGGGTCACCCCTCCACTTT. It specifies CASSPDRIGGSPLHF.

This clone has more than one count but fewer than ten. The chain couples TRBV30 to TRBJ2-7; D is possibly TRBD1 (5 bases). V was trimmed by 5 bases and J by 5 bases, leaving 13 bases between them. CDR3 length: 12 residues. Germline loops: CDR1 GTSNPN, CDR2 SVGIG (reference sequence). The CDR3 loop is CAWLTDGDEQYF. The CDR3 DNA reads as TGTGCCTGGTTGACAGATGGAGACGAGCAGTACTTC.

With respect to this clone: At the DNA level, this CDR3 is encoded by other sequences in the same sample as well. This chain links TRBV27 with TRBJ2-5; D is unresolved. The length of the CDR3 is 14 residues. The germline V gene encodes CDR1 MNHEY and CDR2 SMNVEV (reference sequence). The germline V and J ends were trimmed by 3 bases and 5 bases, with 13 bases remaining between them. The DNA for the CDR3 is TGTGCCAGCAGTTTGGGCCTCGCGGCGGAGACCCAGTACTTC. Translating gives CASSLGLAAETQYF.

V gene TRBV7-2 combines with J gene TRBJ2-1; the match to TRBD2 covers 8 bases. The CDR3 length is 14 residues. The V gene end was trimmed by 5 bases and the J gene end by 4 bases; junction bases not matched to a gene: 4. The germline V gene encodes CDR1 SGHTA and CDR2 FQGNSA. This chain's CDR3 is CASSRTSFYNEQFF. Written as DNA, the CDR3 is TGTGCCAGCAGCAGGACTAGCTTTTACAATGAGCAGTTCTTC. Full variable domain (outside the CDR3, taken from reference TRBV7-2 and TRBJ2-1): GAGVSQSPSNKVTEKGKDVELRCDPISGHTALYWYRQSLGQGLEFLIYFQGNSAPDKSGLPSDRFSAERTGGSVSTLTIQRTQQEDSAVYLCASSRTSFYNEQFFGPGTRLTVL.

This clone was picked up a small number of times. The rearrangement links TRBV10-1 to TRBJ2-3; 10 positions agree with TRBD1. Per germline, CDR1 WNHNN and CDR2 SYGVQD (reference sequence). The CDR3 length is 16 residues. With 3 bases clipped from V and 5 bases from J, the junction kept 8 bases outside the gene matches. CDR3 in DNA: TGCGCCAGCAGTGACGGTGACAGGGGGCGCGGAGATACGCAGTATTTT. It translates to CASSDGDRGRGDTQYF.

This clone was detected ten times or more. This sample includes further DNA sequences coding for the same CDR3. The chain links TRBV9 to TRBJ2-1, with TRBD2 identical over 7 bases. There are 15 residues in the CDR3. V was clipped by 1 base and J by 4 bases; unmatched bases: 5. CDR1 is SGDLS and CDR2 is YYNGEE in the germline V gene. CDR3 bases: TGTGCCAGCAGCGTAACGGGGGAGGGATACAATGAGCAGTTCTTC. Translated: CASSVTGEGYNEQFF.

This clone was found a few times. The rearrangement uses TRBV2 and TRBJ2-3; D remains ambiguous. There are 15 residues in the CDR3. V gave up 3 bases and J gave up 1 base, with 11 bases separating them. Germline values: CDR1 SNHLY, CDR2 FYNNEI. CDR3 nucleotides: TGTGCCAGCAGTGAGGGCATCGGCCGCACAGATACGCAGTATTTT. It codes for CASSEGIGRTDTQYF. Complete variable domain (other parts from reference TRBV2 and TRBJ2-3): EPEVTQTPSHQVTQMGQEVILRCVPISNHLYFYWYRQILGQKVEFLVSFYNNEISEKSEIFDDQFSVERPDGSNFTLKIRSTKLEDSAMYFCASSEGIGRTDTQYFGPGTRLTVL.

This clone was recorded a few times. The J gene is TRBJ1-1, the V gene TRBV7-8, with 12 bases fitting TRBD1. V lost 3 bases and J lost 4; bases outside the gene matches: 6. The CDR3 consists of 16 residues. Germline V lookup: CDR1 SGHVS, CDR2 FQNEAQ. The DNA for the CDR3 is TGTGCCAGCAGCTTCGTGGGACAGGGGGCCTTCACTGAAGCTTTCTTT. It specifies CASSFVGQGAFTEAFF.

The chain employs TRBV10-2 and TRBJ2-4; 10 positions agree with TRBD2. Per the germline V gene, CDR1 is WSHSY and CDR2 is SAAADI. V was clipped by 2 bases and J by 0 bases; unmatched bases: 7. The CDR3 has 18 amino acids. The CDR3 region has the DNA TGCGCCAGCAGTGAGAGGCTAGCGGGGGATTTAGCCAAAAACATTCAGTACTTC. This encodes CASSERLAGDLAKNIQYF.

This chain links TRBV9 with TRBJ2-5; TRBD2 agrees at 10 bases. The V and J ends lost 0 bases and 5 bases, in that order; junction bases with no gene match: 4. CDR1 is SGDLS and CDR2 is YYNGEE in the germline V gene. The CDR3 runs to 15 residues. CDR3: CASSVVGTSVETQYF. The DNA for the CDR3 is TGTGCCAGCAGCGTAGTGGGGACTAGCGTTGAGACCCAGTACTTC. The complete variable domain, with remaining parts taken from reference TRBV9 and TRBJ2-5, reads DSGVTQTPKHLITATGQRVTLRCSPRSGDLSVYWYQQSLDQGLQFLIQYYNGEERAKGNILERFSAQQFPDLHSELNLSSLELGDSALYFCASSVVGTSVETQYFGPGTRLLVL.

V is TRBV2 and J is TRBJ2-7, with D uncertain. Germline assignment: CDR1 SNHLY and CDR2 FYNNEI. CDR3 size: 13 residues. Trimming cost V 8 bases and J 5 bases, with 16 bases left between them. CDR3 region: CASLGSLRNEQYF. The CDR3 nucleotides read TGTGCCAGCTTAGGCAGTCTGCGTAACGAGCAGTACTTC.

V usage is TRBV6-1 and J usage is TRBJ2-5; D may be TRBD1 (7 bases). CDR3 length equals 14 residues. Trimming removed 2 bases at V and 5 bases at J, with 12 bases between. Per the germline V gene, CDR1 is MNHNS and CDR2 is SASEGT. DNA for the CDR3: TGTGCCAGCAGTGAAATGCCAGGGGGGGAGACCCAGTACTTC. Translation: CASSEMPGGETQYF.

The chain joins TRBV2 to TRBJ1-5; D not resolved. There are 15 residues in the CDR3. Trimming took off 2 bases at V and 3 bases at J, with 11 bases between the two ends. CDR1 is SNHLY and CDR2 is FYNNEI in the germline V gene. The CDR3, as DNA: TGTGCCAGCAGTGAATGGATTCCGGACAATCAGCCCCAGCATTTT. Protein: CASSEWIPDNQPQHF.

This clone has just a few counts. This chain connects TRBV5-1 to TRBJ2-6; 10 bases line up with TRBD2. The CDR3 spans 17 residues. Per germline, CDR1 SGHRS and CDR2 YFSETQ. The J segment lost 0 bases and the V segment lost 0 bases, leaving 0 bases of the junction unmatched. This CDR3 reads CASSLGLAGSGANVLTF. Written as DNA, the CDR3 is TGCGCCAGCAGCTTGGGACTAGCGGGCTCTGGGGCCAACGTCCTGACTTTC.

The chain combines TRBV7-9 with TRBJ1-1, with D perhaps TRBD1 (6 bases). Trimming shortened V by 3 bases and J by 6 bases, and 14 bases separated the two germline ends. CDR1 is SEHNR, CDR2 FQNEAQ, per germline (reference sequence). CDR3 length equals 14 residues. CDR3 sequence (DNA): TGTGCCAGCAGCTTTACCACAGGGTACTCTGAAGCTTTCTTT. As protein: CASSFTTGYSEAFF.